This T cell receptor (beta chain) originates from a study of blood T cell repertoires in COVID-19. Study background: The United States, Italy and Spain were the sources of the acute and convalescent COVID-19 samples. Sample material is recorded as cDNA or gDNA derived from T cells, B-cell-depleted T cells, or PBMCs.

Germline assignment: CDR1 SGHNT and CDR2 YENEEA. The CDR3 sequence is 16 residues long. V was clipped by 2 bases and J by 4 bases, with 15 bases between them. This clone was found a few times. Authors' analysis steps: Estimates of nucleated cell counts were drawn from the amplification of reference gene primers. Clones were read by immunoSEQ multiplex PCR, and TCRdb kept only the in-frame ones, dropping some. V, J and clone size were drawn from that table, and D and trimming were deduced from the DNA. The data contain some 250,000 clones, 70% to 90% of them singletons. What was sequenced was peripheral blood. The clonotype comes from a woman aged 40 to 50 who had recovered from COVID-19. V gene TRBV11-3 combines with J gene TRBJ2-1; possible D gene TRBD1, 5 bases. The DNA for the CDR3 is TGTGCCAGCAGCTTATCGGGCAGGGTCGGGTACAATGAGCAGTTCTTC. Translated, it gives CASSLSGRVGYNEQFF.